One and the same sample provided the 27 T cell receptor beta chains below, sequenced in a study of technical replicates of blood from a handful of donors. Sequencing used immunoSEQ multiplex PCR; TCRdb keeps in-frame clones, though not all of them. The table has about 84,000 clones, approximately 97% seen once. The source material was T cells isolated from PBMCs. These receptors originate from a human donor in good health.

V is TRBV29-1 and J is TRBJ2-3, with D unclear. The CDR3 is 14 amino acids. The germline CDR1 and CDR2 sequences are SQVTM and ANQGSEA. V gave up 0 bases and J gave up 5 bases, with 12 bases separating them. CDR3 DNA sequence: TGCAGCGTTGAAGATCCCCCCCCGGGAGATACGCAGTATTTT. Translated, it gives CSVEDPPPGDTQYF.

The J gene is TRBJ1-4, the V gene TRBV30; possibly TRBD1 for D (5 bases). Per germline, CDR1 GTSNPN and CDR2 SVGIG (reference sequence). Between the trimmed V and J ends, which lost 1 base and 4 bases, there was a span of 7 bases. CDR3 length: 13 amino acids. The CDR3 DNA sequence: TGTGCCTGGAGTGGACAGCTTAATGAAAAACTGTTTTTT. Its translation: CAWSGQLNEKLFF.

V gene TRBV6-5 combines with J gene TRBJ2-6; the D is unclear. With 4 bases removed from V and 4 bases from J, the gap between germline ends came to 8 bases. Germline CDR1 and CDR2: MNHEY and SVGAGI. CDR3 length: 14 residues. CDR3 amino acids: CASSFQYGANVLTF. The CDR3 DNA sequence: TGTGCCAGCAGTTTCCAGTACGGGGCCAACGTCCTGACTTTC.

V usage is TRBV4-1 and J usage is TRBJ2-5; 11 positions agree with TRBD2. V trimming: 0 bases; J trimming: 2 bases; junction bases outside the gene matches: 17. This CDR3 has 21 amino acids. CDR1 and CDR2 (germline): MGHRA, YSYEKL. CDR3 amino acids: CASSQDQGLAGGLGSQETQYF. The CDR3 DNA is TGCGCCAGCAGCCAAGATCAAGGGCTAGCGGGGGGCCTAGGCAGTCAAGAGACCCAGTACTTC.

The rearrangement joins TRBV11-2 to TRBJ2-1, with 10 bases aligning to TRBD2. CDR3 length equals 17 residues. Germline V CDR1 and CDR2: SGHAT, FQNNGV. Germline trimming cut 4 bases from V and 2 bases from J; bases unmatched to any gene: 8. CDR3 DNA sequence: TGTGCCAGCAGCTACAGCGCTAGCGGGAGCCCCTACAATGAGCAGTTCTTC. This codes for CASSYSASGSPYNEQFF.

V gene TRBV2 combines with J gene TRBJ2-5; TRBD1 might be the D (6 bases). V was trimmed by 7 bases and J by 5 bases, leaving 17 bases between them. The V gene's germline CDR1 is SNHLY and CDR2 FYNNEI. The CDR3 extends over 14 amino acids. CDR3 sequence: CASKIQGHGETQYF. For the CDR3, the DNA is TGTGCCAGCAAGATACAGGGCCACGGGGAGACCCAGTACTTC. The whole variable domain, remainder taken from reference TRBV2 and TRBJ2-5, is EPEVTQTPSHQVTQMGQEVILRCVPISNHLYFYWYRQILGQKVEFLVSFYNNEISEKSEIFDDQFSVERPDGSNFTLKIRSTKLEDSAMYFCASKIQGHGETQYFGPGTRLLVL.

The V call is TRBV27, the J call TRBJ2-2; D possibly corresponds to TRBD1 (5 bases). CDR1 and CDR2 (germline): MNHEY, SMNVEV (reference sequence). The CDR3 is 13 residues long. Trimming took 5 bases from V and 6 from J, leaving 10 bases between them. The DNA of the CDR3 is TGTGCCAGCAGTCCAGGGTATTCCGGGGAGCTGTTTTTT. It encodes CASSPGYSGELFF.

The chain combines TRBV9 with TRBJ2-5; D is ambiguous. This CDR3 is 14 amino acids long. V lost 0 bases, J lost 7 bases, and 13 bases lay in between. CDR1 SGDLS and CDR2 YYNGEE come from the germline V gene. The CDR3 nucleotides read TGTGCCAGCAGCGTAGGGAGTCCCCCCGGGACCCAGTACTTC. Its translation: CASSVGSPPGTQYF. Full variable domain (missing parts from reference TRBV9 and TRBJ2-5): DSGVTQTPKHLITATGQRVTLRCSPRSGDLSVYWYQQSLDQGLQFLIQYYNGEERAKGNILERFSAQQFPDLHSELNLSSLELGDSALYFCASSVGSPPGTQYFGPGTRLLVL.

The chain is built from TRBV15 and TRBJ1-5, with a weak D call TRBD1 (6 bases). The CDR3 has 17 residues. V lost 0 bases to trimming and J lost 0 bases, with 12 bases between them. Germline lookup yields CDR1 LNHNV and CDR2 YYDKDF (reference sequence). The CDR3 bases are TGTGCCACCAGCAGAGACCAGGGGACCTATAGCAATCAGCCCCAGCATTTT. The encoded protein is CATSRDQGTYSNQPQHF.

The V and J genes are TRBV19 and TRBJ2-6; no reliable D call. The V gene lost 7 bases and the J gene lost 0 bases, with 13 bases spanning the gap. Germline CDR1 LNHDA, CDR2 SQIVND (reference sequence). The CDR3 consists of 16 residues. CDR3 coding DNA: TGTGCCAGTACTAAGAACAGCCCCTCTGGGGCCAACGTCCTGACTTTC. It yields the protein CASTKNSPSGANVLTF.

The chain links TRBV4-2 to TRBJ1-1; D unresolved. With 0 bases removed from V and 6 bases from J, the gap between germline ends came to 8 bases. The CDR3 contains 13 residues. Germline V gene lookup returns CDR1 LGHNA and CDR2 YNFKEQ. The CDR3 loop reads CASSQDPAAEAFF. The CDR3 DNA follows: TGTGCCAGCAGCCAAGACCCCGCAGCTGAAGCTTTCTTT.

The J gene is TRBJ1-5, the V gene TRBV19, with D maybe TRBD1 (6 bases). Trimming removed 7 bases from V and 3 bases from J, with 13 bases in between. Germline CDR1 LNHDA, CDR2 SQIVND (reference sequence). The CDR3 runs 14 residues. The DNA for the CDR3 is TGTGCCAGTAAATTGGACAGCACCAATCAGCCCCAGCATTTT. Translating it yields CASKLDSTNQPQHF.

This clone was observed a few times. J is TRBJ2-2 and V is TRBV7-2, with TRBD2 matching over 9 bases. CDR3 size: 17 residues. J lost 7 bases, V lost 5 bases, and 14 bases had no gene match. CDR1 and CDR2 from the germline V gene are SGHTA and FQGNSA. This CDR3 reads CASSISSGSQRSGELFF. CDR3 DNA sequence: TGTGCCAGCAGCATTAGTAGCGGGAGCCAACGAAGCGGGGAGCTGTTTTTT.

V is TRBV30 and J is TRBJ2-5, with 7 nucleotides matching TRBD2. Germline V lookup: CDR1 GTSNPN, CDR2 SVGIG (reference sequence). This CDR3 comprises 14 residues. V lost 4 bases, J lost 4 bases, and 9 bases stayed unmatched. CDR3 residues: CAWTYGGRGETQYF. Written as DNA, the CDR3 is TGTGCCTGGACGTACGGGGGGAGGGGAGAGACCCAGTACTTC.

The chain recombines TRBV2 with TRBJ2-5, with a tentative D call TRBD1 (6 bases). The CDR3 is 13 residues long. The V gene's germline CDR1 is SNHLY and CDR2 FYNNEI. V lost 10 bases, J lost 5 bases, and 17 bases lay in between. CDR3 protein: CATTEGVMETQYF. The CDR3 DNA reads TGTGCCACTACCGAGGGGGTTATGGAGACCCAGTACTTC.

The V call is TRBV29-1, the J call TRBJ2-6; TRBD1 matches at 7 bases. The CDR3 loop spans 14 amino acids. The ends lost 5 bases at V and 1 base at J; junction bases unmatched: 2. Germline CDR1 and CDR2: SQVTM and ANQGSEA. Here the CDR3 reads CSVTTGSGANVLTF. The CDR3 DNA is TGCAGCGTTACGACAGGGTCTGGGGCCAACGTCCTGACTTTC.

This clone showed up just once. This chain connects TRBV2 to TRBJ1-2; D is possibly TRBD1 (5 bases). This CDR3 is built from 11 residues. Germline V lookup: CDR1 SNHLY, CDR2 FYNNEI. Trimming removed 6 bases at V and 8 bases at J, with 10 bases between. CDR3 sequence reads: CASRTEVGYTF. The CDR3 DNA follows: TGTGCCAGCAGGACAGAGGTGGGCTACACCTTC.

The gene calls are TRBV7-2 and TRBJ2-3; TRBD1 might be the D (6 bases). The CDR3 consists of 17 residues. Germline lookup yields CDR1 SGHTA and CDR2 FQGNSA. Trimming took off 1 base at V and 4 bases at J, with 18 bases between the two ends. CDR3 sequence reads: CASSLVFLVAGADTQYF. For the CDR3, the DNA is TGTGCCAGCAGCTTAGTTTTCCTCGTTGCAGGGGCAGATACGCAGTATTTT.

This chain links TRBV11-2 with TRBJ2-7; 8 bases fit TRBD1. CDR3 size: 14 residues. Germline CDR1 and CDR2: SGHAT and FQNNGV. After removal of 4 bases from V and 4 bases from J, the junction contained 6 bases not matched to a gene. The CDR3 DNA reads TGTGCCAGCAGCTCGGACAGGGCCCAATACGAGCAGTACTTC. Encoded protein: CASSSDRAQYEQYF.

The rearrangement joins TRBV7-6 to TRBJ1-1, with 8 bases identical to TRBD1. The CDR3 covers 15 residues. Germline values: CDR1 SGHVS, CDR2 FNYEAQ. Trimming at V came to 3 bases and at J to 7 bases, leaving 10 bases not matched to a gene. The chain's CDR3 is CASSFFQGAQGEAFF. Written as DNA, the CDR3 is TGTGCCAGCAGCTTCTTTCAGGGGGCGCAGGGTGAAGCTTTCTTT.

This chain links TRBV5-1 with TRBJ2-7; a weak D match, TRBD1 (6 bases). Trimming left V 4 bases short and J 3 bases short, with 23 bases between. This CDR3 is built from 17 residues. Germline V CDR1 and CDR2: SGHRS, YFSETQ. The CDR3 region has the DNA TGCGCCAGCAGCGTGATCCCGGGACAAGAAACCCGCTACGAGCAGTACTTC. Residues: CASSVIPGQETRYEQYF.

The chain combines TRBV21-1 with TRBJ2-7; the table's D gene call, TRBD1, was not cross checked with the DNA. TRBV21-1 is an annotated pseudogene. This CDR3 region has 19 residues. CDR3 amino acids: CASSKDPGSSLQGADEQYF. In DNA form, the CDR3 reads TGTGCCAGCAGCAAAGACCCGGGGTCCAGCCTACAGGGGGCAGATGAGCAGTACTTC.

This chain links TRBV7-3 with TRBJ2-2; TRBD1 matches 8 bases. Trimming cost V 3 bases and J 2 bases; bases outside gene matches: 2. The germline V gene has CDR1 SGHTA and CDR2 FQGTGA. CDR3 length equals 15 residues. Written as DNA, the CDR3 is TGTGCCAGCAGCTTGGACAGGGACAACACCGGGGAGCTGTTTTTT. It is translated as CASSLDRDNTGELFF.

This chain links TRBV6-1 with TRBJ1-6, with D maybe TRBD1 (5 bases). In germline, CDR1 is MNHNS, CDR2 SASEGT. Trimming took off 2 bases at V and 9 bases at J, with 14 bases between the two ends. The CDR3 loop spans 15 amino acids. The CDR3, as DNA: TGTGCCAGCAGTGAATCTCCGACAGAGCCTTCACCCCTCCACTTT. Protein sequence: CASSESPTEPSPLHF.

V gene TRBV5-1 combines with J gene TRBJ2-5, with 13 bases matching TRBD2. After removal of 4 bases from V and 5 bases from J, the junction contained 5 bases not matched to a gene. Germline loops: CDR1 SGHRS, CDR2 YFSETQ. The CDR3 length is 15 residues. The CDR3 DNA reads TGCGCCAGCAGCGGGACTAGCGGGAATCAGGAGACCCAGTACTTC. Translated: CASSGTSGNQETQYF.

The chain recombines TRBV18 with TRBJ2-5; 9 nucleotides match TRBD2. The length of the CDR3 is 16 residues. Looked up from germline, CDR1 is KGHSH and CDR2 is LQKENI. Trimming cost V 0 bases and J 7 bases; bases outside gene matches: 9. This chain's CDR3 is CASSPPRSGGPGTQYF. For the CDR3, the DNA is TGTGCCAGCTCACCACCGAGGAGCGGGGGGCCTGGGACCCAGTACTTC.

The rearrangement links TRBV6-5 to TRBJ2-5; 8 nucleotides line up with TRBD2. Germline V gene sequence: CDR1 MNHEY, CDR2 SVGAGI. The ends lost 6 bases at V and 5 bases at J; junction bases unmatched: 11. The CDR3 runs 15 residues. CDR3 coding DNA: TGTGCCAGCAGGGCTAAATGGGGCGGGAGGGAGACCCAGTACTTC. Its translation: CASRAKWGGRETQYF.